This entry features one TCR beta chain sequence. Trimming removed 6 bases from V and 0 bases from J, with 11 bases in between. Germline CDR1 SNHLY, CDR2 FYNNEI. The CDR3 runs 15 residues. In the authors' methods: The assay estimated nucleated cells by amplifying reference gene primers. The assay was immunoSEQ multiplex PCR, and TCRdb's table has in-frame clones only and misses some. That table supplies the V and J calls and clone size; D and trimming were determined from the DNA. The table records about 250,000 clones, about 85% of them present only once. This sample was included in a study of blood T cell repertoires in COVID-19. Whole-study context: Specimens from acute and convalescent COVID-19 originated in the United States, Italy and Spain. Sample material is recorded as cDNA or gDNA derived from T cells, B-cell-depleted T cells, or PBMCs.

The J gene is TRBJ1-4, the V gene TRBV2; no clear D gene. Sequenced material: peripheral blood. The sequence derives from a man aged 18 to 30 with active or convalescent COVID-19. The chain's CDR3 is CASRGSGSTNEKLFF. In DNA, the CDR3 is TGTGCCAGCAGGGGTTCGGGGTCAACTAATGAAAAACTGTTTTTT. Full variable domain (rest looked up from reference TRBV2 and TRBJ1-4): EPEVTQTPSHQVTQMGQEVILRCVPISNHLYFYWYRQILGQKVEFLVSFYNNEISEKSEIFDDQFSVERPDGSNFTLKIRSTKLEDSAMYFCASRGSGSTNEKLFFGSGTQLSVL.